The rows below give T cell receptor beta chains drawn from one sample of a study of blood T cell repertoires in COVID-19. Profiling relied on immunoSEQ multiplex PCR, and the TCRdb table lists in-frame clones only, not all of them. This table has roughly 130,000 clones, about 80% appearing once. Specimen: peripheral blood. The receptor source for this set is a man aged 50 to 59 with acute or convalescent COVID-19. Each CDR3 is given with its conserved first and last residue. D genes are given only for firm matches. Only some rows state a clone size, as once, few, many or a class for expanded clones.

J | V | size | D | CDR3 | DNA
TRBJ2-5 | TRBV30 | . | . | CAWSVRGWETQYF | TGTGCCTGGAGTGTACGGGGGTGGGAGACCCAGTACTTC
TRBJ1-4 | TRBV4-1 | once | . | CASRPGGGVTNEKLFF | TGCGCCAGCAGACCGGGCGGGGGGGTCACTAATGAAAAACTGTTTTTT
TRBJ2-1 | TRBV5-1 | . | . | CASSPYLGDNEQFF | TGCGCCAGCAGCCCTTACCTCGGGGACAATGAGCAGTTCTTC
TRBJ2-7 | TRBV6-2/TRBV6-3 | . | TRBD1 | CASSYSRDSKQYF | TGTGCCAGCAGTTACTCGAGGGACAGCAAGCAGTACTTC
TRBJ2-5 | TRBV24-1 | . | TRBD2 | CATSDSRLAGGVETQYF | TGTGCCACCAGTGATTCCAGACTAGCGGGGGGGGTAGAGACCCAGTACTTC
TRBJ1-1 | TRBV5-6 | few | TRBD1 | CASSSDRDSEAFF | TGTGCCAGCAGCTCTGATCGGGACAGTGAAGCTTTCTTT
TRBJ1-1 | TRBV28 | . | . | CASSFAWSTEAFF | TGTGCCAGCAGTTTTGCGTGGAGCACTGAAGCTTTCTTT
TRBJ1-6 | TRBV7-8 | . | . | CASSLEWSSYNSPLHF | TGTGCCAGCAGCTTAGAATGGAGCTCCTATAATTCACCCCTCCACTTT
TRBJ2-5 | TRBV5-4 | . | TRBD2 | CASSAGDLAGGETQYF | TGTGCCAGCAGCGCGGGGGACCTAGCGGGAGGTGAGACCCAGTACTTC
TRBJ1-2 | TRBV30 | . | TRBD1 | CAWSGDSNYGYTF | TGTGCCTGGAGTGGGGACAGTAACTATGGCTACACCTTC
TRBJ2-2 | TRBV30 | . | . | CAWRLAGELFF | TGTGCCTGGAGGTTAGCCGGGGAGCTGTTTTTT
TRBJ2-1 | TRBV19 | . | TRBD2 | CASKEWGGYNEQFF | TGTGCCAGTAAAGAGTGGGGGGGGTACAATGAGCAGTTCTTC
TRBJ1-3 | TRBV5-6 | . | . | CASSPIDSAGNTIYF | TGTGCCAGCAGCCCTATTGACAGTGCTGGAAACACCATATATTTT
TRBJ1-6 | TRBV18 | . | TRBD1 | CASSPGTGDNSPLHF | TGTGCCAGCTCACCTGGGACAGGGGATAATTCACCCCTCCACTTT
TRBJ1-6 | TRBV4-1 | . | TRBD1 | CASSPLRMAQGDSPLHF | TGCGCCAGCAGCCCCTTGCGTATGGCACAGGGGGATTCACCCCTCCACTTT
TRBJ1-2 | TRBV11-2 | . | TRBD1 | CASSFGPGGISGYTF | TGTGCCAGCAGCTTCGGTCCAGGGGGAATAAGTGGCTACACCTTC
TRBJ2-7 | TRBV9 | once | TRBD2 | CASSVGGAGGYEQYF | TGTGCCAGCAGCGTAGGTGGAGCGGGGGGCTACGAGCAGTACTTC
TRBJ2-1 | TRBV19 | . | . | CATGQRNNEQFF | TGTGCCACTGGACAGAGGAACAATGAGCAGTTCTTC
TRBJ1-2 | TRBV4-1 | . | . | CASSQEGPGYGYTF | TGCGCCAGCAGCCAAGAGGGTCCGGGCTATGGCTACACCTTC
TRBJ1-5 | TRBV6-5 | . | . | CASSFNQGIDQPQHF | TGTGCCAGCAGTTTTAACCAGGGTATAGATCAGCCCCAGCATTTT
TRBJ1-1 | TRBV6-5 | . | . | CASSLTGNTEAFF | TGTGCCAGCAGCTTGACAGGGAACACTGAAGCTTTCTTT
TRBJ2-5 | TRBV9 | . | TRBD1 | CASSVGTGGMGETQYF | TGTGCCAGCAGCGTAGGGACAGGGGGGATGGGAGAGACCCAGTACTTC
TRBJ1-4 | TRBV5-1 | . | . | CASSFYTTNEKLFF | TGCGCCAGCAGCTTTTACACAACTAATGAAAAACTGTTTTTT
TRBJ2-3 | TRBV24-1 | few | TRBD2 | CATSDSGGAKDTQYF | TGTGCCACCAGTGACAGCGGGGGGGCTAAGGATACGCAGTATTTT
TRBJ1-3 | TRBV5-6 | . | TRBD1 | CASSLAWTGEVGNTIYF | TGTGCCAGCAGCTTGGCCTGGACAGGGGAGGTTGGAAACACCATATATTTT
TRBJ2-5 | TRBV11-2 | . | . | CASSLDMGARGETQYF | TGTGCCAGCAGCTTAGATATGGGGGCGAGGGGGGAGACCCAGTACTTC
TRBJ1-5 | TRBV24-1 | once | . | CATSGRSNQPQHF | TGTGCCACCAGTGGGCGGAGCAATCAGCCCCAGCATTTT
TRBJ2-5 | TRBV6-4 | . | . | CASSETAETQYF | TGTGCCAGCAGTGAAACAGCAGAGACCCAGTACTTC
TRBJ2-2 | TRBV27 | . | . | CASRLRENAGELFF | TGTGCCAGCAGACTGAGGGAGAACGCCGGGGAGCTGTTTTTT
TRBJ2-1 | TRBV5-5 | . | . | CASSTERRTYNEQFF | TGTGCCAGCAGCACAGAGCGGAGAACTTACAATGAGCAGTTCTTC
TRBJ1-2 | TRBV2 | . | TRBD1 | CASSETGGFYGYTF | TGTGCCAGCAGTGAGACAGGGGGATTCTATGGCTACACCTTC
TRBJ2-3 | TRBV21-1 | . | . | CASSPPRRGGGVRDTQYF | TGTGCCAGCAGCCCCCCCCGGCGGGGCGGGGGGGTAAGAGATACGCAGTATTTT
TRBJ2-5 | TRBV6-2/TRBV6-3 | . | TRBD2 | CASSYWGLAGQETQYF | TGTGCCAGCAGTTACTGGGGACTAGCGGGACAAGAGACCCAGTACTTC
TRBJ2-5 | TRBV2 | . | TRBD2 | CASSLTSGGGKTQYF | TGTGCCAGCAGTCTAACTAGCGGGGGGGGGAAGACCCAGTACTTC
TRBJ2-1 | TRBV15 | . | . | CATSRDFSYNEQFF | TGTGCCACCAGCAGGGACTTCTCCTACAATGAGCAGTTCTTC
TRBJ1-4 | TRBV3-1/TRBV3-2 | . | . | CASSLQGTNEKLFF | TGTGCCAGCAGCCTACAGGGTACTAATGAAAAACTGTTTTTT
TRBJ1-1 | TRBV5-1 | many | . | CARSPGRGGNTEAFF | TGCGCCCGCAGCCCTGGGCGGGGGGGGAACACTGAAGCTTTCTTT
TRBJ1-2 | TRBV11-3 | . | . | CASSSGAYGYTF | TGTGCCAGCAGCTCAGGGGCTTATGGCTACACCTTC
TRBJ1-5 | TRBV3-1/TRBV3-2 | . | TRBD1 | CASSQSGRGPNQPQHF | TGTGCCAGCAGCCAATCGGGCAGGGGGCCCAATCAGCCCCAGCATTTT
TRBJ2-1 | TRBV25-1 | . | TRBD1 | CASSELQGTGPYNEQFF | TGTGCCAGCAGTGAATTGCAAGGGACAGGGCCTTACAATGAGCAGTTCTTC
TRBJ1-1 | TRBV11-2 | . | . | CASSFRGLTEAFF | TGTGCCAGCAGCTTTCGGGGGTTAACTGAAGCTTTCTTT
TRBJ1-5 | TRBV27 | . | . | CASSSLQGNSNQPQHF | TGTGCCAGCAGTTCCCTTCAGGGGAACAGCAATCAGCCCCAGCATTTT
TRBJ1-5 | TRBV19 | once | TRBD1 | CASSPDGTVNQPQHF | TGTGCCAGTAGTCCCGATGGGACAGTCAATCAGCCCCAGCATTTT
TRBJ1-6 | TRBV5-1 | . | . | CASSLASTGHNSPLHF | TGCGCCAGCAGCTTGGCATCGACAGGTCACAATTCACCCCTCCACTTT
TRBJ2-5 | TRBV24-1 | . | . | CATSDLTGGETQYF | TGTGCCACCAGTGATTTGACAGGAGGGGAGACCCAGTACTTC
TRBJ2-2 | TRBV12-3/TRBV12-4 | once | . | CASSYRDTGELFF | TGTGCCAGCAGTTACAGGGACACCGGGGAGCTGTTTTTT
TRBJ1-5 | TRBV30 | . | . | CAWSVRRDQPQHF | TGTGCCTGGAGTGTCCGGCGGGATCAGCCCCAGCATTTT
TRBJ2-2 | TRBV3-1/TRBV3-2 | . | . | CASSQDSNTGELFF | TGTGCCAGCAGCCAAGACTCTAATACCGGGGAGCTGTTTTTT
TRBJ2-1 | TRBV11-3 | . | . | CASSLEQVAYNEQFF | TGTGCCAGCAGCTTAGAACAAGTGGCTTACAATGAGCAGTTCTTC
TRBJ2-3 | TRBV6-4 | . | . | CASSDRGESDTQYF | TGTGCCAGCAGTGACAGGGGCGAGTCAGATACGCAGTATTTT
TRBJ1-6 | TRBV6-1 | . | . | CASSEGMRYNSPLHF | TGTGCCAGCAGTGAAGGGATGCGGTATAATTCACCCCTCCACTTT
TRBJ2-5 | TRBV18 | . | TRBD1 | CASSPGTGVETQYF | TGTGCCAGCTCTCCCGGGACAGGGGTCGAGACCCAGTACTTC
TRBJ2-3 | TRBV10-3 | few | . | CAISERGLGSDTQYF | TGTGCCATCAGTGAGCGGGGTTTGGGTTCAGATACGCAGTATTTT
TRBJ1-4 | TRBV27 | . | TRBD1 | CASSLYRDSEKLFF | TGTGCCAGCAGCCTCTACCGGGACAGTGAAAAACTGTTTTTT